These 31 T cell receptor beta chains originate from one sample sequenced in a study of beta chain features in type 1 diabetes. Every bit of the isolated RNA underwent reverse transcription, so sequencing read expressed TCRB transcripts. Sequencing was performed with immunoSEQ multiplex PCR; in TCRdb, only in-frame clones are kept and a portion is missing. The sample carries around 140,000 clones, roughly a tenth recorded once. Sample: naive CD4+ T cells from blood. Every receptor here comes from a man between 18 and 35 years old in good health.

This chain uses TRBV6-5 with TRBJ2-7; D ambiguous. The V end lost 7 bases, the J end lost 3 bases, and 19 bases lay between the germline ends. The V gene's germline CDR1 is MNHEY and CDR2 SVGAGI. The length of the CDR3 is 15 residues. This CDR3 is CASTARGGGNYEQYF. The CDR3 DNA sequence: TGTGCCAGCACCGCACGCGGCGGCGGTAACTACGAGCAGTACTTC.

The rearrangement links TRBV7-2 to TRBJ2-1; no clear D gene. The CDR3 runs to 12 residues. Looked up from germline, CDR1 is SGHTA and CDR2 is FQGNSA. V lost 0 bases and J lost 10, with 7 bases in between. The CDR3 region is CASSLAPGEQFF. The CDR3 nucleotides are TGTGCCAGCAGCTTAGCCCCCGGGGAGCAGTTCTTC.

This clone was recorded a few times. The J gene is TRBJ2-5, the V gene TRBV30, with 8 bases that match TRBD2. CDR1 and CDR2 from the germline V gene are GTSNPN and SVGIG (reference sequence). The length of the CDR3 is 13 residues. Trimming cost V 2 bases and J 11 bases; bases outside gene matches: 10. CDR3 DNA: TGTGCCTGGAGTCCGGGGGGGCCTTACAAGCAGTACTTC. Translated: CAWSPGGPYKQYF.

The rearrangement joins TRBV7-2 to TRBJ2-3; 14 bases are a match to TRBD2. Germline V CDR1 and CDR2: SGHTA, FQGNSA. This CDR3 spans 18 amino acids. V gave up 3 bases and J gave up 10 bases; unmatched junction bases: 15. CDR3 loop: CASSFRTQRLAGGHAQYF. CDR3 sequence (DNA): TGTGCCAGCAGCTTCCGAACCCAGAGACTAGCGGGGGGGCACGCGCAGTATTTT.

This clone was counted between two and nine times. The J gene is TRBJ2-3, the V gene TRBV7-8; 13 nucleotides agree with TRBD2. The CDR3 consists of 16 residues. The germline CDR1 and CDR2 sequences are SGHVS and FQNEAQ. Germline trimming cut 5 bases from V and 2 bases from J; bases unmatched to any gene: 4. The CDR3, as DNA: TGTGCCAGCAGCCCGGGACTAGCGGGGCCCACAGATACGCAGTATTTT. This gives the protein CASSPGLAGPTDTQYF.

This clone has only a few counts. This chain uses TRBV19 with TRBJ1-2, with no clear D. Germline CDR1 is LNHDA and CDR2 is SQIVND (reference sequence). This CDR3 is 13 amino acids long. Trimming removed 3 bases from V and 6 bases from J, with 11 bases in between. The CDR3 DNA follows: TGTGCCAGTAGTATCGGTCAACTAGATGGCTACACCTTC. Translating gives CASSIGQLDGYTF.

The sample holds a few counts of this clone. The chain joins TRBV28 to TRBJ2-7, with D unclear. Germline CDR1 is MDHEN and CDR2 is SYDVKM. CDR3 size: 14 residues. V lost 4 bases to trimming and J lost 2 bases, with 12 bases between them. This CDR3 is CASSSAIDTYEQYF. The CDR3 nucleotides read TGTGCCAGCAGTTCCGCTATTGACACCTACGAGCAGTACTTC.

V and J are TRBV2 and TRBJ1-6; D unresolved. Trimming left V 8 bases short and J 4 bases short, with 15 bases between. The CDR3 extends over 15 amino acids. Per the germline V gene, CDR1 is SNHLY and CDR2 is FYNNEI. The CDR3 region is CASQAWGGYNSPLHF. The CDR3 DNA reads TGTGCCAGCCAAGCTTGGGGAGGGTATAATTCACCCCTCCACTTT. The variable domain in full, with the rest retrieved from reference TRBV2 and TRBJ1-6, is EPEVTQTPSHQVTQMGQEVILRCVPISNHLYFYWYRQILGQKVEFLVSFYNNEISEKSEIFDDQFSVERPDGSNFTLKIRSTKLEDSAMYFCASQAWGGYNSPLHFGNGTRLTVT.

The chain joins TRBV27 to TRBJ1-5; D ambiguous. Trimming left V 2 bases short and J 1 base short, with 9 bases between. Germline values: CDR1 MNHEY, CDR2 SMNVEV (reference sequence). CDR3 length equals 15 residues. The CDR3 is CASSLGGISNQPQHF. The CDR3, as DNA: TGTGCCAGCAGTTTAGGAGGGATAAGCAATCAGCCCCAGCATTTT.

This clone was seen only a few times. The same CDR3 arises from other DNA sequences in this sample as well. The V call is TRBV5-1, the J call TRBJ2-5; 7 bases are a match to TRBD1. V dropped 4 bases and J dropped 1; count of bases not matched to a gene: 4. CDR3 length: 14 residues. In germline, CDR1 is SGHRS, CDR2 YFSETQ. The CDR3 here is CASSPGTAQETQYF. The DNA of the CDR3 is TGCGCCAGCAGCCCCGGGACAGCCCAAGAGACCCAGTACTTC. Full variable domain (remainder filled in from reference TRBV5-1 and TRBJ2-5): KAGVTQTPRYLIKTRGQQVTLSCSPISGHRSVSWYQQTPGQGLQFLFEYFSETQRNKGNFPGRFSGRQFSNSRSEMNVSTLELGDSALYLCASSPGTAQETQYFGPGTRLLVL.

This chain joins TRBV6-1 and TRBJ2-1, with 7 bases aligning to TRBD1. CDR3 size: 13 residues. Germline V gene data show CDR1 as MNHNS and CDR2 as SASEGT. V lost 8 bases, J lost 0 bases, and 1 base stayed unmatched. The CDR3 sequence is CASRDSSYNEQFF. CDR3 nucleotides: TGTGCCAGCCGGGACAGCTCCTACAATGAGCAGTTCTTC.

This clone was found many times. CDR3 coding DNA: TGTGCCAGCTCAGTGACAGGGGAAGAGACCCAGTACTTC. Protein sequence: CASSVTGEETQYF. The V gene is TRBV18, the J gene TRBJ2-5; 8 nucleotides line up with TRBD1. V lost 5 bases and J lost 3; bases outside the gene matches: 2. CDR1 and CDR2 (germline): KGHSH, LQKENI. The CDR3 length is 13 residues.

This clone has a handful of counts. This rearrangement joins TRBV19 to TRBJ2-7; D possibly corresponds to TRBD1 (5 bases). The CDR3 loop spans 14 amino acids. Trimming took off 7 bases at V and 2 bases at J, with 15 bases between the two ends. CDR1 is LNHDA, CDR2 SQIVND, per germline (reference sequence). CDR3 sequence: CASTPPGPTYEQYF. The DNA of the CDR3 is TGTGCCAGTACCCCCCCAGGGCCCACCTACGAGCAGTACTTC.

The chain employs TRBV9 and TRBJ1-2; 7 bases line up with TRBD1. With 10 bases clipped from V and 4 bases from J, the junction kept 4 bases outside the gene matches. The germline gives CDR1 SGDLS, CDR2 YYNGEE. This CDR3 has 11 amino acids. The CDR3 nucleotides are TGTGCCGACAGGGCGGGCTATGGCTACACCTTC. Translated: CADRAGYGYTF.

This clone was observed a few times. The chain carries TRBV21-1 and TRBJ1-1. TRBV21-1 is a known pseudogene. The CDR3 sequence is 18 residues long. The CDR3 region has the DNA TGTGCCAGCAGCAAAGCCGAGGCGGAACAATTCCTGTACACTGAAGCTTTCTTT. Residues: CASSKAEAEQFLYTEAFF.

This clone appeared a few times. V is TRBV6-5 and J is TRBJ1-1, with D maybe TRBD1 (6 bases). Germline V gives CDR1 MNHEY, CDR2 SVGAGI. V lost 4 bases and J lost 4, with 16 bases in between. CDR3 length: 15 residues. CDR3 loop: CASSSPTGPGTEAFF. In DNA, the CDR3 is TGTGCCAGCAGTTCCCCAACAGGGCCGGGCACTGAAGCTTTCTTT.

This chain joins TRBV6-5 and TRBJ1-1, with 9 bases matching TRBD1. Germline loops: CDR1 MNHEY, CDR2 SVGAGI. The J segment lost 7 bases and the V segment lost 5 bases, leaving 2 bases of the junction unmatched. This CDR3 is 12 amino acids long. The CDR3 sequence is CASSDRGGEAFF. The CDR3 nucleotides read TGTGCCAGCAGTGACAGGGGGGGTGAAGCTTTCTTT.

V gene TRBV7-9 combines with J gene TRBJ1-6; D ambiguous. V was trimmed by 1 base and J by 10 bases, leaving 5 bases between them. From germline, CDR1 is SEHNR and CDR2 FQNEAQ (reference sequence). This CDR3 spans 12 amino acids. The CDR3: CASSLVLSPLHF. CDR3 coding DNA: TGTGCCAGCAGCTTAGTCTTATCACCCCTCCACTTT. The full variable domain, rest sourced from reference TRBV7-9 and TRBJ1-6, is DTGVSQNPRHKITKRGQNVTFRCDPISEHNRLYWYRQTLGQGPEFLTYFQNEAQLEKSRLLSDRFSAERPKGSFSTLEIQRTEQGDSAMYLCASSLVLSPLHFGNGTRLTVT.

This chain's CDR3 is CASSPLAGFDEQFF. Written as DNA, the CDR3 is TGTGCCAGCAGCCCACTGGCAGGGTTCGATGAGCAGTTCTTC. This chain joins TRBV5-5 and TRBJ2-1; tentatively, D is TRBD1 (5 bases). Trimming pared 4 bases from V and 8 bases from J, leaving 16 bases between. Per the germline V gene, CDR1 is SGHKS and CDR2 is YYEKEE (reference sequence). This CDR3 contains 14 residues. The complete variable domain, with remaining parts taken from reference TRBV5-5 and TRBJ2-1, reads DAGVTQSPTHLIKTRGQQVTLRCSPISGHKSVSWYQQVLGQGPQFIFQYYEKEERGRGNFPDRFSARQFPNYSSELNVNALLLGDSALYLCASSPLAGFDEQFFGPGTRLTVL.

V and J are TRBV4-1 and TRBJ1-2, with a possible D match to TRBD1 (5 bases). There are 18 residues in the CDR3. Germline V gene data show CDR1 as MGHRA and CDR2 as YSYEKL. Trimming pared 3 bases from V and 0 bases from J, leaving 20 bases between. CDR3 nucleotide sequence: TGCGCCAGCAGCCATAGATACCGGCAGGCAGGGACTAACTATGGCTACACCTTC. Residues: CASSHRYRQAGTNYGYTF.

For the CDR3, the DNA is TGTGCCAGCTCACCCAGGAGAATTAGCGACTACGAGCAGTACTTC. Amino acids: CASSPRRISDYEQYF. The gene calls are TRBV18 and TRBJ2-7; a possible D gene is TRBD2 (5 bases). V was shortened by 3 bases and J by 3 bases, with 15 bases between the two germline ends. The CDR3 spans 15 residues. In germline, CDR1 is KGHSH, CDR2 LQKENI. Complete variable domain (other parts from reference TRBV18 and TRBJ2-7): NAGVMQNPRHLVRRRGQEARLRCSPMKGHSHVYWYRQLPEEGLKFMVYLQKENIIDESGMPKERFSAEFPKEGPSILRIQQVVRGDSAAYFCASSPRRISDYEQYFGPGTRLTVT.

The sample holds a few counts of this clone. This chain connects TRBV5-1 to TRBJ2-5, with D possibly being TRBD1 (5 bases). Trimming removed 6 bases from V and 1 base from J, with 10 bases in between. Germline V gene data show CDR1 as SGHRS and CDR2 as YFSETQ. CDR3 size: 13 residues. CDR3 region: CASTLRGQETQYF. CDR3 bases: TGCGCCAGCACCCTAAGGGGCCAAGAGACCCAGTACTTC.

This clone was detected only a few times. V gene TRBV27 combines with J gene TRBJ2-7; TRBD2 matches at 7 bases. The ends lost 3 bases at V and 0 bases at J; junction bases unmatched: 8. Germline CDR1 MNHEY, CDR2 SMNVEV (reference sequence). This CDR3 comprises 16 residues. The CDR3 DNA reads TGTGCCAGCAGTTTCTCGCTAGCGGTTAGCTCCTACGAGCAGTACTTC. Its protein is CASSFSLAVSSYEQYF.

This clone was seen at least ten times. The chain employs TRBV7-2 and TRBJ2-7; D is undetermined. The CDR3 has 14 amino acids. Trimming took 0 bases from V and 1 from J, leaving 7 bases between them. CDR1 SGHTA and CDR2 FQGNSA come from the germline V gene. This chain's CDR3 is CASSLAERSYEQYF. DNA of the CDR3: TGTGCCAGCAGCTTAGCGGAGAGGTCCTACGAGCAGTACTTC. Filled out from reference TRBV7-2 and TRBJ2-7, the complete variable domain reads GAGVSQSPSNKVTEKGKDVELRCDPISGHTALYWYRQSLGQGLEFLIYFQGNSAPDKSGLPSDRFSAERTGGSVSTLTIQRTQQEDSAVYLCASSLAERSYEQYFGPGTRLTVT.

This clone has a handful of counts. The chain joins TRBV5-1 to TRBJ2-2, with D tentatively TRBD2 (5 bases). Germline CDR1 reads SGHRS; CDR2 reads YFSETQ. This CDR3 has 14 residues. Trimming shortened V by 6 bases and J by 1 base, and 10 bases separated the two germline ends. The CDR3 sequence is CASTGEGNTGELFF. For the CDR3, the DNA is TGCGCCAGCACCGGGGAAGGGAACACCGGGGAGCTGTTTTTT.

This sequence joins TRBV4-3 and TRBJ1-2; D unresolved. The CDR3 is 14 amino acids. V lost 4 bases to trimming and J lost 4 bases, with 13 bases between them. Germline values: CDR1 LGHNA, CDR2 YSLEER. The CDR3 spells CASSPGSVGYGYTF. The CDR3, as DNA: TGCGCCAGCAGCCCCGGGTCAGTGGGCTATGGCTACACCTTC.

This clone turned up a few times. V is TRBV11-3 and J is TRBJ2-3, with D unclear. The CDR3 consists of 12 residues. CDR1 SGHNT and CDR2 YENEEA come from the germline V gene. Trimming removed 3 bases at V and 6 bases at J, with 7 bases between. The CDR3 sequence is CASSFFRDTQYF. The DNA for the CDR3 is TGTGCCAGCAGCTTCTTCAGGGATACGCAGTATTTT.

CDR3 residues: CASRFSGTGTGELFF. The CDR3 DNA sequence: TGTGCCAGCAGATTCTCCGGGACAGGGACCGGGGAGCTGTTTTTT. V is TRBV28 and J is TRBJ2-2; 9 bases are shared with TRBD1. V was pared by 6 bases and J by 5 bases, with 7 bases of the junction left unmatched. There are 15 residues in the CDR3. CDR1 and CDR2 (germline): MDHEN, SYDVKM.

This chain connects TRBV6-6 to TRBJ1-2; a weak D match, TRBD1 (6 bases). This CDR3 comprises 11 residues. V lost 5 bases and J 8 bases, leaving 9 bases between the germline ends. Germline assignment: CDR1 MNHNY and CDR2 SVGAGI (reference sequence). The CDR3 sequence: CASSRDKGYTF. CDR3 DNA: TGTGCCAGCAGTAGGGACAAAGGCTACACCTTC.

The chain recombines TRBV4-2 with TRBJ2-5, with D perhaps TRBD1 (7 bases). The CDR3 covers 15 residues. Deletions cut 4 bases from V and 5 bases from J, with 17 bases between. CDR1 and CDR2 (germline): LGHNA, YNFKEQ. The CDR3 protein is CASSPMEGAGETQYF. The CDR3 region has the DNA TGTGCCAGCAGCCCTATGGAGGGGGCAGGGGAGACCCAGTACTTC.

The DNA of the CDR3 is TGTGCCAGCAGCTTAGATCTAGCGTCGCAGTATTTT. Encoded protein: CASSLDLASQYF. The chain couples TRBV11-2 to TRBJ2-3, with D maybe TRBD2 (6 bases). V lost 0 bases to trimming and J lost 10 bases, with 8 bases between them. The CDR3 consists of 12 residues. The germline V gene has CDR1 SGHAT and CDR2 FQNNGV.